One sample yielded the 5 T cell receptor beta chains listed below, sequenced in a study of blood T cell repertoires in COVID-19. The method was immunoSEQ multiplex PCR; TCRdb's version includes in-frame clones alone and lacks a portion of them. The sample includes fewer than 350,000 clones, 75% to 90% seen only once; the top ten take over 3.5%. What was sequenced was PBMCs or T cells enriched from blood (not recorded which). Source of these receptors: a woman in her twenties or thirties with acute COVID-19.

In this sample, this clone turned up a few times. The chain carries TRBV5-8 and TRBJ2-3, with a possible D match to TRBD2 (6 bases). The CDR3 has 15 amino acids. V lost 6 bases, J lost 6 bases, and 20 bases lay in between. Germline V lookup: CDR1 SGHTS, CDR2 YDEGEE. The CDR3: CASNNLGTAGDTQYF. The DNA of the CDR3 is TGTGCCAGCAACAACCTCGGGACGGCGGGGGATACGCAGTATTTT.

CDR3 sequence (DNA): TGTGCCAGCTCATCAGGGGCAACAGATACGCAGTATTTT. This gives the protein CASSSGATDTQYF. J is TRBJ2-3 and V is TRBV18, with D perhaps matching TRBD1 (6 bases). The CDR3 length is 13 residues. The germline gives CDR1 KGHSH, CDR2 LQKENI. The V and J ends lost 5 bases and 3 bases respectively, with 9 bases between them.

This clone was detected a few times. This rearrangement joins TRBV6-4 to TRBJ2-2, with TRBD1 matching 8 bases. Germline CDR1 MRHNA, CDR2 SNTAGT. The V gene end was trimmed by 3 bases and the J gene end by 3 bases; junction bases not matched to a gene: 0. The CDR3 is made up of 14 amino acids. CDR3 nucleotide sequence: TGTGCCAGCAGTGAGGGACAGGACACCGGGGAGCTGTTTTTT. Translating it yields CASSEGQDTGELFF.

This clone showed up just once. The sample holds other DNA sequences that translate to the same CDR3. The chain uses TRBV3-1 (or the pseudogene TRBV3-2) and TRBJ2-2; D unclear. The CDR3 extends over 14 amino acids. The germline V and J ends were trimmed by 0 bases and 2 bases, with 4 bases remaining between them. CDR1 LGHDT and CDR2 YNNKEL come from the germline V gene (reference sequence). CDR3 nucleotides: TGTGCCAGCAGCCAAGATCAAAACACCGGGGAGCTGTTTTTT. This translates into CASSQDQNTGELFF.

Here the CDR3 DNA reads TGCAGCGTTGAAATGAGGACAGGGGCTGGCTACACCTTC. Residues: CSVEMRTGAGYTF. The J gene is TRBJ1-2, the V gene TRBV29-1; 9 positions match TRBD1. The CDR3 runs to 13 residues. The germline V gene has CDR1 SQVTM and CDR2 ANQGSEA. V lost 2 bases, J lost 7 bases, and 5 bases stayed unmatched.